A single T cell receptor beta chain is shown here with its context. The data stem from a study of blood T cell repertoires in COVID-19. Looking at the study overall: Spain, Italy and the United States supplied samples that represented acute and convalescent COVID-19. T cells, B-cell-depleted T cells, or PBMCs supplied cDNA or gDNA.

Original methodology: Amplification from reference gene primers served as the basis for estimated nucleated cell counts. TCRdb's table, derived via immunoSEQ multiplex PCR, lists solely in-frame clones and lacks some. The DNA gave D and trimming, while V, J and clone size come from that table. The data show some 72,000 clones, with around 88% seen just once and less than 0.65% held by the top ten. V shed 11 bases, J shed 6 bases, and the junction held 13 bases outside the gene matches. CDR1 is MNHEY and CDR2 is SVGAGI in the germline V gene. The CDR3 consists of 14 residues. Input material: peripheral blood. This chain connects TRBV6-5 to TRBJ2-1, with 7 bases identical to TRBD2. This clonotype originated in a man in his fifties or sixties with acute or convalescent COVID-19. The CDR3 protein is CAGSPSGLSNEQFF. Written as DNA, the CDR3 is TGTGCCGGGTCACCTAGCGGACTAAGCAATGAGCAGTTCTTC.